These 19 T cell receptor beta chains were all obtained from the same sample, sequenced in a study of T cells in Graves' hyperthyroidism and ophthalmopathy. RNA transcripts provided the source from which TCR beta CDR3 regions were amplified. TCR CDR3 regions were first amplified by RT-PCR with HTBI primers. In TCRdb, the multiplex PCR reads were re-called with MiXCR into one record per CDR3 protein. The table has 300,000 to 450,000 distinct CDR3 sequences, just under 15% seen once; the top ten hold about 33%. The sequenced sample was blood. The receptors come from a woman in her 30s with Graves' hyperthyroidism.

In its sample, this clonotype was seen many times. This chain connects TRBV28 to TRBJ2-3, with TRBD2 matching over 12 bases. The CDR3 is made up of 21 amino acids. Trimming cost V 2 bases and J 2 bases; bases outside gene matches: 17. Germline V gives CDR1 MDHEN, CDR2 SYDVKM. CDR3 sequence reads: CASSLSGLAGGSLHSTDTQYF. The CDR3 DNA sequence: TGTGCCAGCAGTTTAAGTGGGCTAGCGGGAGGGTCCCTCCATTCCACAGATACGCAGTATTTT. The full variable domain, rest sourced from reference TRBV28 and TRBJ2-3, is DVKVTQSSRYLVKRTGEKVFLECVQDMDHENMFWYRQDPGLGLRLIYFSYDVKMKEKGDIPEGYSVSREKKERFSLILESASTNQTSMYLCASSLSGLAGGSLHSTDTQYFGPGTRLTVL.

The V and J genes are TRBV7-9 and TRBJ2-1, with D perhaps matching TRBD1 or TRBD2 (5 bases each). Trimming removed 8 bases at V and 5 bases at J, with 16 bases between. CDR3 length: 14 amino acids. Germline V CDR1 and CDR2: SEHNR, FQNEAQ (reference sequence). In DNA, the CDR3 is TGTGCCAGCTCCGGGGACCTCGCACACAATGAGCAGTTCTTC. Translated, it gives CASSGDLAHNEQFF.

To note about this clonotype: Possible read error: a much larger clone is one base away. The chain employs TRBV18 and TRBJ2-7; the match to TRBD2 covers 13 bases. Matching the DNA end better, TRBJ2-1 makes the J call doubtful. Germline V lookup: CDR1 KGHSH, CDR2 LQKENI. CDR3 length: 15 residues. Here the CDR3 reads CASSPGLAGVHEQFF. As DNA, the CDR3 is TGTGCCAGCTCACCCGGACTAGCGGGAGTCCACGAGCAGTTCTTC.

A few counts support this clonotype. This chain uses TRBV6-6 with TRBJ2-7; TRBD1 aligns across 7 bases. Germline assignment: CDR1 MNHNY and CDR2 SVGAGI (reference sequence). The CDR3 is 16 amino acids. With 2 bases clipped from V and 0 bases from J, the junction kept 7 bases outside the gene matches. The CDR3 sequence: CASSYRDSHISYEQYF. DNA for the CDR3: TGTGCCAGCAGTTACAGGGACAGCCATATCTCCTACGAGCAGTACTTC.

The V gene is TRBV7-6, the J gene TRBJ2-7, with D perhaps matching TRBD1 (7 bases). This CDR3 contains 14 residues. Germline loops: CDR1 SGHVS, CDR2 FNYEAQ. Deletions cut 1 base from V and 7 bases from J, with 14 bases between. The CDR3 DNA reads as TGTGCCAGCAGCTTAGGCACAGGGGCGGGGGAGCAGTACTTC. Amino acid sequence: CASSLGTGAGEQYF.

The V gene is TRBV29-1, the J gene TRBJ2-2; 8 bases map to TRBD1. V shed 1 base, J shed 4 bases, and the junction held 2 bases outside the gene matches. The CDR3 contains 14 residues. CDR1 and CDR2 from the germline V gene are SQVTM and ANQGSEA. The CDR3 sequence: CSVEGTGGTGELFF. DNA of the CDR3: TGCAGCGTTGAAGGCACAGGGGGCACCGGGGAGCTGTTTTTT.

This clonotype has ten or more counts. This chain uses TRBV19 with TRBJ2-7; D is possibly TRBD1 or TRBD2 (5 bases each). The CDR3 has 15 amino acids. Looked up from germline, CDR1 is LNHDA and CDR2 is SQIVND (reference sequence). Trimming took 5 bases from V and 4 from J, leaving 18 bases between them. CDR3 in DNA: TGTGCCAGTAGTGGTCCAACAGGAGGTACATACGAGCAGTACTTC. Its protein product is CASSGPTGGTYEQYF.

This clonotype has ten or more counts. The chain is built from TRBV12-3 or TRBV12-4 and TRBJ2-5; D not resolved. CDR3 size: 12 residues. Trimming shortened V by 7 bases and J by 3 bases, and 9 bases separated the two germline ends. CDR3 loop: CASTGSKETQYF. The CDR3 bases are TGTGCCAGCACTGGCTCAAAAGAGACCCAGTACTTC.

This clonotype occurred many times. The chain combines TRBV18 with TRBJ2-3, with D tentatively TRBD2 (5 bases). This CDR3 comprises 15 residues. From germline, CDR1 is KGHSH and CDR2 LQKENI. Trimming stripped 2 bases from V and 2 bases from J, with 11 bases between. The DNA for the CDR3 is TGTGCCAGCTCACCAGAGAGGGAGAACACAGATACGCAGTATTTT. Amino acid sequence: CASSPERENTDTQYF.

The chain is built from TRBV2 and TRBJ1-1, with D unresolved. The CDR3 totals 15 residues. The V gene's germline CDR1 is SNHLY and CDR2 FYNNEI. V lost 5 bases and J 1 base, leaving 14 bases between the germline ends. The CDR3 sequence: CASSQKARANTEAFF. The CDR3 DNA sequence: TGTGCCAGCAGTCAAAAAGCCCGGGCGAACACTGAAGCTTTCTTT.

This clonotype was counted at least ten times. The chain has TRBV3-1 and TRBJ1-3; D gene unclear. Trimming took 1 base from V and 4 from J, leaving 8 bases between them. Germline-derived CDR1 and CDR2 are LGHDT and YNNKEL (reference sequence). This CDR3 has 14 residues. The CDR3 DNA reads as TGTGCCAGCAGCCAAGGGCACACGGGAAACACCATATATTTT. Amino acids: CASSQGHTGNTIYF.

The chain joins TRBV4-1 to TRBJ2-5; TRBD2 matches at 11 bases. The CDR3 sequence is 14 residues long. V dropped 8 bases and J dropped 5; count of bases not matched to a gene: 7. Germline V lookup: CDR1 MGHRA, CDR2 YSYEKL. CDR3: CASRETSGAETQYF. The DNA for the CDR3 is TGCGCCAGCCGAGAGACTAGCGGGGCCGAGACCCAGTACTTC.

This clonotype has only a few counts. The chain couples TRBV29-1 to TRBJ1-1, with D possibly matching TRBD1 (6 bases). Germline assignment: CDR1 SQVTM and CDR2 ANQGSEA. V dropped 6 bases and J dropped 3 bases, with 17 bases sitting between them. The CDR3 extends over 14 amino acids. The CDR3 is CSVQGGTKHTEAFF. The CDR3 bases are TGCAGCGTCCAAGGGGGAACAAAACACACTGAAGCTTTCTTT.

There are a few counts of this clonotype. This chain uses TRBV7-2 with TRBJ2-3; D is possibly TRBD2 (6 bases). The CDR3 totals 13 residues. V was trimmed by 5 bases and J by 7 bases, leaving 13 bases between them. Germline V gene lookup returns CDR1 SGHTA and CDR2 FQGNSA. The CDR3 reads CASSREFANTQYF. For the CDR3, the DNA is TGTGCCAGCAGCCGGGAGTTTGCAAATACGCAGTATTTT.

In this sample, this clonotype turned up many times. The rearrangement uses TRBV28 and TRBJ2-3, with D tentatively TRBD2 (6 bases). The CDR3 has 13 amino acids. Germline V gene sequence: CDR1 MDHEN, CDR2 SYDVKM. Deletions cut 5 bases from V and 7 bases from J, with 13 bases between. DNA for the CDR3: TGTGCCAGCAGTGGTCCTGGGGGGAATACGCAGTATTTT. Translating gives CASSGPGGNTQYF.

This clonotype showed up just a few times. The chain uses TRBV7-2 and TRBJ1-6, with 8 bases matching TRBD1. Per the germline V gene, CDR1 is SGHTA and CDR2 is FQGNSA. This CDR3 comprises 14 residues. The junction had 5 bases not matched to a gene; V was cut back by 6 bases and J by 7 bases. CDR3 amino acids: CASRTDRVNSPLHF. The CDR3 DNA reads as TGTGCCAGCAGGACGGACAGGGTAAATTCACCCCTCCACTTT.

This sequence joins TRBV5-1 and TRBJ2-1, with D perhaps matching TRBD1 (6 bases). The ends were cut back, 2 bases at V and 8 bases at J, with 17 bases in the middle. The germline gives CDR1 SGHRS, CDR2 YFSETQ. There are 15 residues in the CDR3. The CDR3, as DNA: TGCGCCAGCAGCTTTTTGCCAGGGGAACGGGATGAGCAGTTCTTC. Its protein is CASSFLPGERDEQFF. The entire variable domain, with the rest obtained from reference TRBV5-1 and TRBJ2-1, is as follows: KAGVTQTPRYLIKTRGQQVTLSCSPISGHRSVSWYQQTPGQGLQFLFEYFSETQRNKGNFPGRFSGRQFSNSRSEMNVSTLELGDSALYLCASSFLPGERDEQFFGPGTRLTVL.

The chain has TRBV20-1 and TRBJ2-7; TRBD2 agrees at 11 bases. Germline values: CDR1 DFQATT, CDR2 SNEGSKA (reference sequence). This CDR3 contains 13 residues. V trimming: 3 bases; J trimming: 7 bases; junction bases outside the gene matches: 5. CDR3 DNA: TGCAGTGCTAGTGTTGCTAGCGGGAGGGAGCAGTACTTC. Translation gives CSASVASGREQYF.

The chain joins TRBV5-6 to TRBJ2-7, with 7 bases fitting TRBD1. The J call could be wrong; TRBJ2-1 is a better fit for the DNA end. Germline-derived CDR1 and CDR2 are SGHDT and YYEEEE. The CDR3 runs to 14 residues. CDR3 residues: CASSLGQGAYEQFF. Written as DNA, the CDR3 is TGTGCCAGCAGCTTGGGACAGGGAGCCTACGAGCAGTTCTTC.